Presented here are 31 T cell receptor beta chains from one specimen sequenced in a study of early stage breast cancer tumors. TCRdb's copy holds only in-frame clones and misses some; the assay was immunoSEQ multiplex PCR. The table lists some 25,000 clones, approximately 67% of them singletons. The sample taken for sequencing was breast tumor tissue. These receptors were collected from a person aged 60 to 70 with breast cancer.

CDR3 nucleotides: TGTGCCAGCTCACCTTTGGGTAGCGGGTGGAATGAGCAGTTCTTC. It is translated as CASSPLGSGWNEQFF. The chain links TRBV18 to TRBJ2-1; TRBD2 aligns across 7 bases. Looked up from germline, CDR1 is KGHSH and CDR2 is LQKENI. V shed 3 bases, J shed 7 bases, and the junction held 9 bases outside the gene matches. CDR3 length equals 15 residues. Looking up the rest from reference TRBV18 and TRBJ2-1 gives the full variable domain: NAGVMQNPRHLVRRRGQEARLRCSPMKGHSHVYWYRQLPEEGLKFMVYLQKENIIDESGMPKERFSAEFPKEGPSILRIQQVVRGDSAAYFCASSPLGSGWNEQFFGPGTRLTVL.

The chain combines TRBV29-1 with TRBJ1-2, with D unclear. V was clipped by 2 bases and J by 2 bases, with 9 bases between them. The CDR3 extends over 13 amino acids. Germline loops: CDR1 SQVTM, CDR2 ANQGSEA. The CDR3 spells CSVEQDGNYGYTF. The CDR3 region has the DNA TGCAGCGTTGAACAGGATGGAAACTATGGCTACACCTTC. Full variable domain (remainder filled in from reference TRBV29-1 and TRBJ1-2): SAVISQKPSRDICQRGTSLTIQCQVDSQVTMMFWYRQQPGQSLTLIATANQGSEATYESGFVIDKFPISRPNLTFSTLTVSNMSPEDSSIYLCSVEQDGNYGYTFGSGTRLTVV.

The chain employs TRBV20-1 and TRBJ2-5, with D maybe TRBD2 (5 bases). Germline V gene data show CDR1 as DFQATT and CDR2 as SNEGSKA (reference sequence). This CDR3 has 11 residues. V was cut by 0 bases and J by 7 bases, with 6 bases left in between. CDR3 in amino acids: CSARDLATQYF. CDR3 DNA: TGCAGTGCTAGAGATCTAGCGACCCAGTACTTC.

This clone was observed a few times. This chain connects TRBV7-2 to TRBJ2-5; no definite D call. From germline, CDR1 is SGHTA and CDR2 FQGNSA. This CDR3 has 14 amino acids. Trimming shortened V by 1 base and J by 5 bases, and 11 bases separated the two germline ends. The CDR3 bases are TGTGCCAGCAGCTTAGGGGCCCTCCGGGAGACCCAGTACTTC. Amino acid sequence: CASSLGALRETQYF.

The gene calls are TRBV9 and TRBJ1-1; TRBD1 matches 7 bases. The ends lost 4 bases at V and 5 bases at J; junction bases unmatched: 14. CDR1 and CDR2 from the germline V gene are SGDLS and YYNGEE. The CDR3 is made up of 16 amino acids. The CDR3 is CASSPKLQGRWTEAFF. In nucleotides, the CDR3 is TGTGCCAGCAGCCCTAAACTACAGGGGCGGTGGACTGAAGCTTTCTTT.

The rearrangement joins TRBV4-2 to TRBJ2-1; TRBD2 matches 10 bases. CDR1 and CDR2 (germline): LGHNA, YNFKEQ. The CDR3 runs to 16 residues. Unmatched junction bases numbered 8, after V lost 5 bases and J lost 4 bases. Here the CDR3 DNA reads TGTGCCAGCAGCGGAACCGGGACTAGCGTATACAATGAGCAGTTCTTC. This encodes CASSGTGTSVYNEQFF.

The V call is TRBV5-1, the J call TRBJ1-2, with TRBD1 matching over 9 bases. From germline, CDR1 is SGHRS and CDR2 YFSETQ. The J segment lost 8 bases and the V segment lost 4 bases, leaving 12 bases of the junction unmatched. The CDR3 is made up of 15 amino acids. CDR3 nucleotides: TGCGCCAGCAGCCAGGACGTACAGGGGGCTGAAGGCTACACCTTC. Its translation: CASSQDVQGAEGYTF. The full variable domain, its missing parts supplied by reference TRBV5-1 and TRBJ1-2, is KAGVTQTPRYLIKTRGQQVTLSCSPISGHRSVSWYQQTPGQGLQFLFEYFSETQRNKGNFPGRFSGRQFSNSRSEMNVSTLELGDSALYLCASSQDVQGAEGYTFGSGTRLTVV.

The count of this clone is one. The J gene is TRBJ1-5, the V gene TRBV6-1, with a weak D call TRBD1 (5 bases). This CDR3 spans 16 amino acids. CDR1 is MNHNS and CDR2 is SASEGT in the germline V gene. Between the trimmed V and J ends, which lost 4 bases and 3 bases, there was a span of 16 bases. CDR3: CASSGPWGVSNQPQHF. CDR3 sequence (DNA): TGTGCCAGCAGTGGCCCGTGGGGGGTGTCCAATCAGCCCCAGCATTTT.

V and J are TRBV6-1 and TRBJ2-7; D is unclear. The CDR3 is made up of 11 amino acids. Germline V lookup: CDR1 MNHNS, CDR2 SASEGT. Trimming left V 4 bases short and J 4 bases short, with 5 bases between. CDR3 residues: CASSGQYEQYF. DNA for the CDR3: TGTGCCAGCAGTGGTCAATACGAGCAGTACTTC.

CDR3 sequence (DNA): TGTGCCAGCAGCTTAGGGACGGGGGTAGTGGATACGCAGTATTTT. Its translation is CASSLGTGVVDTQYF. V is TRBV7-9 and J is TRBJ2-3, with D possibly TRBD2 on 6 matching bases. V lost 1 base and J 6 bases, leaving 14 bases between the germline ends. Germline CDR1 reads SEHNR; CDR2 reads FQNEAQ (reference sequence). This CDR3 region has 15 residues.

This clone was picked up a small number of times. V is TRBV7-9 and J is TRBJ2-1, with 10 positions matching TRBD2. Unmatched junction bases numbered 1, after V lost 3 bases and J lost 5 bases. The CDR3 sequence is 14 residues long. The germline V gene encodes CDR1 SEHNR and CDR2 FQNEAQ (reference sequence). CDR3 nucleotides: TGTGCCAGCAGCTTCGGGACTAGCGACAATGAGCAGTTCTTC. Protein: CASSFGTSDNEQFF. The variable domain in full, completed from reference TRBV7-9 and TRBJ2-1, reads DTGVSQNPRHKITKRGQNVTFRCDPISEHNRLYWYRQTLGQGPEFLTYFQNEAQLEKSRLLSDRFSAERPKGSFSTLEIQRTEQGDSAMYLCASSFGTSDNEQFFGPGTRLTVL.

V gene TRBV5-1 combines with J gene TRBJ1-2; tentative D call: TRBD1 (6 bases). The CDR3 length is 14 residues. CDR1 is SGHRS, CDR2 YFSETQ, per germline. Trimming removed 2 bases from V and 3 bases from J, with 11 bases in between. The CDR3 nucleotides are TGCGCCAGCAGCTTAGGGGGTCGTGACTATGGCTACACCTTC. Translated, it gives CASSLGGRDYGYTF.

This chain connects TRBV19 to TRBJ2-7, with a tentative D call TRBD2 (5 bases). The CDR3 loop spans 14 amino acids. Germline loops: CDR1 LNHDA, CDR2 SQIVND (reference sequence). The V end lost 3 bases, the J end lost 0 bases, and 9 bases lay between the germline ends. CDR3 region: CASSMQADSYEQYF. CDR3 DNA: TGTGCCAGTAGTATGCAAGCGGACTCCTACGAGCAGTACTTC.

This chain joins TRBV5-6 and TRBJ2-6, with D tentatively TRBD1 (6 bases). Trimming removed 4 bases at V and 0 bases at J, with 17 bases between. The germline V gene encodes CDR1 SGHDT and CDR2 YYEEEE. The CDR3 extends over 18 amino acids. The CDR3 DNA sequence: TGTGCCAGCAGCCTCCAGGCAGGGGTGCTCTCTGGGGCCAACGTCCTGACTTTC. Translating gives CASSLQAGVLSGANVLTF. The full variable domain, rest sourced from reference TRBV5-6 and TRBJ2-6, is DAGVTQSPTHLIKTRGQQVTLRCSPKSGHDTVSWYQQALGQGPQFIFQYYEEEERQRGNFPDRFSGHQFPNYSSELNVNALLLGDSALYLCASSLQAGVLSGANVLTFGAGSRLTVL.

This clone was picked up a small number of times. The chain is built from TRBV19 and TRBJ1-2, with 7 bases fitting TRBD1. Trimming at V came to 11 bases and at J to 1 base, leaving 10 bases not matched to a gene. Germline loops: CDR1 LNHDA, CDR2 SQIVND (reference sequence). CDR3 size: 14 residues. The CDR3 DNA follows: TGTGCCGTACGACAGGGTTTCGGTAACTATGGCTACACCTTC. Translated: CAVRQGFGNYGYTF.

The CDR3 spells CAWGGSQVAYEQYF. CDR3 in DNA: TGTGCCTGGGGAGGTTCGCAGGTTGCCTACGAGCAGTACTTC. The chain has TRBV30 and TRBJ2-7; D is possibly TRBD2 (5 bases). CDR1 and CDR2 from the germline V gene are GTSNPN and SVGIG (reference sequence). The CDR3 spans 14 residues. V lost 5 bases and J 2 bases, leaving 16 bases between the germline ends.

V usage is TRBV28 and J usage is TRBJ2-7; D gene uncertain. Germline CDR1 MDHEN, CDR2 SYDVKM. V lost 1 base, J lost 9 bases, and 7 bases lay in between. CDR3 size: 11 residues. This CDR3 is CASSLSWAQYF. The DNA for the CDR3 is TGTGCCAGCAGTTTATCGTGGGCGCAGTACTTC.

The V and J genes are TRBV18 and TRBJ2-7; 8 bases agree with TRBD1. J gave up 5 bases and V 2 bases, and 8 bases lay outside the gene matches. The CDR3 has 15 amino acids. Germline V gene sequence: CDR1 KGHSH, CDR2 LQKENI. CDR3 nucleotide sequence: TGTGCCAGCTCACCATTTCAGGGGGCTCTCGACGAGCAGTACTTC. Its translation: CASSPFQGALDEQYF.

The chain is built from TRBV29-1 and TRBJ1-1, with 8 nucleotides matching TRBD1. The CDR3 totals 13 residues. Trimming took 7 bases from V and 3 from J; bases not matched to a gene: 7. Germline CDR1 SQVTM, CDR2 ANQGSEA. CDR3 coding DNA: TGCAGCGCATCCAGGGGGCGAGACACTGAAGCTTTCTTT. Its protein product is CSASRGRDTEAFF.

There are a few counts of this clone. V usage is TRBV6-1 and J usage is TRBJ2-7; D is uncertain. The ends were cut back, 1 base at V and 2 bases at J, with 15 bases in the middle. The CDR3 spans 16 residues. Germline assignment: CDR1 MNHNS and CDR2 SASEGT. The CDR3 loop is CASSEVAEITPYEQYF. Written as DNA, the CDR3 is TGTGCCAGCAGTGAAGTAGCAGAAATCACTCCCTACGAGCAGTACTTC.

J is TRBJ2-2 and V is TRBV5-6; 12 bases align to TRBD1. The length of the CDR3 is 17 residues. Germline V gene sequence: CDR1 SGHDT, CDR2 YYEEEE. With 0 bases clipped from V and 6 bases from J, the junction kept 6 bases outside the gene matches. The CDR3 bases are TGTGCCAGCAGCTTGGGTCGCGGGACAGGGGGCTCCGGGGAGCTGTTTTTT. This sequence encodes CASSLGRGTGGSGELFF.

The chain is built from TRBV28 and TRBJ2-1; D perhaps matches TRBD1 (5 bases). Trimming cost V 7 bases and J 8 bases, with 15 bases left between them. CDR3 length: 13 residues. In germline, CDR1 is MDHEN, CDR2 SYDVKM. CDR3 nucleotides: TGTGCCAGCAACCCGGCAGGGTGGCATGAGCAGTTCTTC. This encodes CASNPAGWHEQFF.

In its sample, this clone ranks as medium-sized. This rearrangement joins TRBV29-1 to TRBJ2-7, with 8 nucleotides matching TRBD1. Germline CDR1 and CDR2: SQVTM and ANQGSEA. The trim removed 4 bases at V and 7 bases at J, leaving 3 bases unmatched. The CDR3 is 11 residues long. The CDR3, as DNA: TGCAGCGTTGGGACAGGGAGGGAGCAGTACTTC. Encoded protein: CSVGTGREQYF.

This chain uses TRBV11-3 with TRBJ2-2; D is unclear. The CDR3 sequence is 11 residues long. CDR1 SGHNT and CDR2 YENEEA come from the germline V gene. V shed 10 bases and J shed 5 bases, with 8 bases lying between them. The CDR3: CAIYGTGELFF. The CDR3 DNA reads TGTGCCATATACGGTACCGGGGAGCTGTTTTTT.

The chain has TRBV28 and TRBJ2-7; D is unclear. CDR1 and CDR2 (germline): MDHEN, SYDVKM. This CDR3 spans 15 amino acids. With 1 base removed from V and 0 bases from J, the gap between germline ends came to 10 bases. CDR3 protein: CASSLFASYSYEQYF. CDR3 bases: TGTGCCAGCAGTTTATTCGCCAGTTACTCCTACGAGCAGTACTTC. The full variable domain, with the rest looked up from reference TRBV28 and TRBJ2-7, is DVKVTQSSRYLVKRTGEKVFLECVQDMDHENMFWYRQDPGLGLRLIYFSYDVKMKEKGDIPEGYSVSREKKERFSLILESASTNQTSMYLCASSLFASYSYEQYFGPGTRLTVT.

In this sample, this clone turned up once. The V gene is TRBV5-1, the J gene TRBJ1-1; TRBD1 agrees at 9 bases. Unmatched junction bases numbered 1, after V lost 3 bases and J lost 4 bases. This CDR3 comprises 13 residues. Per germline, CDR1 SGHRS and CDR2 YFSETQ. The CDR3 reads CASSWDRATEAFF. The CDR3 DNA is TGCGCCAGCAGCTGGGACAGGGCCACTGAAGCTTTCTTT.

The chain joins TRBV5-6 to TRBJ2-7; TRBD2 might be the D (6 bases). CDR3 length: 15 residues. CDR1 is SGHDT and CDR2 is YYEEEE in the germline V gene. V shed 2 bases and J shed 6 bases, with 18 bases lying between them. CDR3 sequence reads: CASSLGRREGVEQYF. The CDR3 DNA reads TGTGCCAGCAGCTTAGGACGGAGGGAAGGCGTCGAGCAGTACTTC.

The CDR3 nucleotides read TGTGCCATCAGTGAGTCGTCAGGGAACACCGGGGAGCTGTTTTTT. Amino acids: CAISESSGNTGELFF. This sequence joins TRBV10-3 and TRBJ2-2; D gene unclear. Germline CDR1 reads ENHRY; CDR2 reads SYGVKD. V shed 0 bases and J shed 1 base, with 6 bases lying between them. The CDR3 is 15 amino acids.

This clone is deemed medium-sized. The genes are TRBV27 and TRBJ2-1; 9 bases map to TRBD2. CDR3 length equals 16 residues. Germline-derived CDR1 and CDR2 are MNHEY and SMNVEV (reference sequence). J was trimmed by 4 bases and V by 6 bases; bases with no gene match: 10. The CDR3, as DNA: TGTGCCAGCAGGCAAGGACTAGCGCCTGATTACAATGAGCAGTTCTTC. Translated: CASRQGLAPDYNEQFF.

V usage is TRBV25-1 and J usage is TRBJ1-1; weak D call: TRBD1 (5 bases). The CDR3 contains 15 residues. Between the trimmed V and J ends, which lost 0 bases and 6 bases, there was a span of 14 bases. Per germline, CDR1 MGHDK and CDR2 SYGVNS. The CDR3 DNA sequence: TGTGCCAGCAGTGAATATATGGGCAGGGATTCTGAAGCTTTCTTT. It is translated as CASSEYMGRDSEAFF.

A few counts support this clone. The chain combines TRBV4-3 with TRBJ2-2; D is possibly TRBD2 (5 bases). The ends were cut back, 0 bases at V and 1 base at J, with 9 bases in the middle. The CDR3 has 16 residues. The germline V gene has CDR1 LGHNA and CDR2 YSLEER. DNA for the CDR3: TGCGCCAGCAGCCAAGATCCCAGCGGGAACACCGGGGAGCTGTTTTTT. This gives the protein CASSQDPSGNTGELFF.